This is a list of T cell receptor beta chains from one sample in a study of T cells in Graves' hyperthyroidism and ophthalmopathy. TCRdb re-called the multiplex PCR reads with MiXCR, one entry per CDR3 protein. The table lists approximately 300,000 distinct CDR3 sequences, roughly a fifth of them singletons, with less than 45% in the top ten. Sequencing was carried out using blood. The receptors stem from a man between 50 and 59 years old with Graves' ophthalmopathy. CDR3s include the opening cysteine and the closing phenylalanine or tryptophan. A D gene is named only where the DNA matches it firmly. The listing skips clone size in some rows; elsewhere it reads once, few, many or a size class.

j_call d_call clone_size v_call cdr3_nt cdr3_aa
TRBJ2-3 TRBD2 . TRBV11-1 TGTGCCAGCAGCCCGCACCCAGCGGGAGTCGAAACAGATACGCAGTATTTT CASSPHPAGVETDTQYF
TRBJ1-5 . few TRBV6-1 TGTGCCAGCAGTGAAGTGGGGGCAGGTTTGCAGCCCCAGCATTTT CASSEVGAGLQPQHF
TRBJ2-7 . many TRBV11-1 TGTGCCAGCAGCTTGGGACATTTCTACGAGCAGTACTTC CASSLGHFYEQYF
TRBJ2-7 . few TRBV5-1 TGCGCCAGCAGCTTAGATGCAGGGGGAGGGTACGAGCAGTACTTC CASSLDAGGGYEQYF
TRBJ2-1 . many TRBV5-1 TGCGCCAGCAGCTTGGCCGGTGCTGAGCAGTTCTTC CASSLAGAEQFF
TRBJ2-6 TRBD1 . TRBV27 TGTGCCAGCAGTGGGGTTGGCCCGAGACAGGGACCCTCTGGGGCCAACGTCCTGACTTTC CASSGVGPRQGPSGANVLTF
TRBJ2-1 TRBD1 . TRBV13 TGTGCCAGCAGCTTAGACGGGACAGGGTTATACAATGAGCAGTTCTTC CASSLDGTGLYNEQFF
TRBJ1-1 . . TRBV5-1 TGCGCCAGCATGCTGGGGGGGAACACTGAAGCTTTCTTT CASMLGGNTEAFF
TRBJ2-4 . many TRBV7-2 TGTGCCAGCAGCTTATTACCGGGCAGGAACATTCAGTACTTC CASSLLPGRNIQYF
TRBJ2-1 . few TRBV4-1 TGCGCCAGCAGCCACCCAAAGGAGCTTCGCAAGCGTCCTCTCAATGAGCAGTTCTTC CASSHPKELRKRPLNEQFF
TRBJ2-1 TRBD2 . TRBV5-1 TGCGCCAGCAGCTCCCCGGGACTAGCGCGTTACAATGAGCAGTTCTTC CASSSPGLARYNEQFF
TRBJ1-6 . few TRBV28 TGTGCCAGCAGTCTCGACGGCCTCAATTCACCCCTCCACTTT CASSLDGLNSPLHF
TRBJ1-2 . . TRBV27 TGTGCCAGCAGTTTGACGGAAGCTAACTATGGCTACACCTTC CASSLTEANYGYTF
TRBJ2-5 . . TRBV10-3 TGTGCCATCAGTGAGGGTGCCGTATCCGTTGGGACCCAGTACTTC CAISEGAVSVGTQYF
TRBJ2-5 TRBD2 . TRBV29-1 TGCAGCTCTAAAGGGAGTAGCGGGGGCCCTGAGTACTTC CSSKGSSGGPEYF
TRBJ1-2 . few TRBV2 TGTGCCAGCAGTGAAGTCAGGACTCCTTATGGCTACACCTTC CASSEVRTPYGYTF
TRBJ2-3 TRBD1 few TRBV5-1 TGCGCCGGCAGGACAGGGCCCCAAGATACGCAGTATTTT CAGRTGPQDTQYF
TRBJ2-1 . many TRBV6-1 TGTGCCAGCAGCCCAGCGCCTTACAATGAGCAGTTCTTC CASSPAPYNEQFF
TRBJ1-1 . . TRBV20-1 TGCAGTGCTGGTACTTCTTTGGACACTGAAGCTTTCTTT CSAGTSLDTEAFF
TRBJ2-3 . . TRBV7-2 TGTGCCAGCAGCTTAGCGGGGGGCAATACGCAGTATTTT CASSLAGGNTQYF
TRBJ1-4 . few TRBV3-1 TGTGCCAGCAGCCAGCAGGGGACCGAACTGTTTTTT CASSQQGTELFF
TRBJ2-5 . many TRBV2 TGTGCCAGCAGTGAAACAAGGGGCGAGCAAGAGACCCAGTACTTC CASSETRGEQETQYF
TRBJ2-1 TRBD2 many TRBV2 TGTGCCAGCAGTGAAGTACTAGCGGGAGGTCATGAGCAGTTCTTC CASSEVLAGGHEQFF
TRBJ2-3 . . TRBV4-2 TGTGCCAGCAGCCAAGAGGGCGGAGATACGCAGTATTTT CASSQEGGDTQYF
TRBJ2-2 TRBD2 . TRBV6-1 TGTGCCAGCAGCTTATTTACTAGCGGGAACACCGGGGAGCTGTTTTTT CASSLFTSGNTGELFF
TRBJ2-1 . many TRBV27 TGTGCCAGCAGACGGGGTGGGCAGGGGAACAATGAGCAGTTCTTC CASRRGGQGNNEQFF
TRBJ1-1 . many TRBV6-1 TGTGCCAGCAGTGGGACGGCCTTGGGCACTGAAGCTTTCTTT CASSGTALGTEAFF
TRBJ2-3 TRBD2 few TRBV20-1 TGCAGTGCTCCACCGGGACTAGCTAGCACAGATACGCAGTATTTT CSAPPGLASTDTQYF
TRBJ2-5 TRBD1 few TRBV9 TGTGCCAGCAGCCTACGCATTGACAGGGGGGAGACCCAGTACTTC CASSLRIDRGETQYF